This T cell receptor (beta chain) was sequenced in a study of T-cell reconstitution after alpha-beta-depleted transplantation in children (dated by TCRdb to about 2016). The study in broad terms: Using TCR repertoire profiling, the study followed T-cell immune reconstitution in a quantitative way in children after TCRalphabeta/CD19-depleted allogeneic hematopoietic cell transplantation.

The library was obtained by PCR. Reads for this sample came from an Illumina HiSeq 2500. TCR library preparation used molecular barcoding, with unique molecular identifiers applied to normalize quantification of the TCRbeta repertoire. The raw public reads went through TCRdb reprocessing: fastp at Q25, MiXCR clone calling, in-frame beta chains kept. Each entry merges the rows of one CDR3 protein and shows their most common DNA and genes. The sample contains some 590,000 distinct CDR3 sequences, under 12% of them found a single time. Together, the top ten hold less than 5% of the sample. As for this clonotype: Its antigen has not been determined. No much larger clonotype is one base removed from it; base qualities were not supplied.

V gives up 6 bases and J gives up 2 bases, and the segment between their germline ends measures 10 bases. The CDR3 has 12 amino acids, counting the end cysteine and phenylalanine. CDR3 DNA only is kept here, 36 bases in frame from base 1. The germline V gene (reference sequence) sets CDR1 to DFQATT and CDR2 to SNEGSKA. The TCR sequence derives from a human donor who donated a stem cell graft to a child with acute myeloid leukemia. Here the sequenced sample was PBMCs from the stem cell graft donor, taken from the stem cell graft. The chain links TRBV20-1 with TRBJ2-5; the D gene cannot be resolved beyond TRBD1 or TRBD2, each matching 5 bases. CDR3 region: CSAGDGQETQYF. The DNA reads TGCAGTGCCGGGGACGGGCAAGAGACCCAGTACTTC.